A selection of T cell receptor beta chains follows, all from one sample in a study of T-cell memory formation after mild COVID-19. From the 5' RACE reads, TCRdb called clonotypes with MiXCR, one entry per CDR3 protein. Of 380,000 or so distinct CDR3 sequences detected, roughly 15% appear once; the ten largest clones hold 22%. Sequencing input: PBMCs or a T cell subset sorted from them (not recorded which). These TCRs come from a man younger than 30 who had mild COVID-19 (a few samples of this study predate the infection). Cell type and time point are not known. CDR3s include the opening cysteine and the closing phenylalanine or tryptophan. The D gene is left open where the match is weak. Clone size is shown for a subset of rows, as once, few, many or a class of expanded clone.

CDR3: CASRGGLAEETQYF; DNA: TGTGCCAGCAGGGGGGGACTAGCGGAAGAGACCCAGTACTTC; J: TRBJ2-5; D: TRBD2; V: TRBV6-1; length: 14; size: -
CDR3: CAIRRTGKRGEQYF; DNA: TGTGCCATCAGGAGGACAGGGAAAAGAGGCGAGCAGTACTTC; J: TRBJ2-7; D: TRBD1; V: TRBV6-5; length: 14; size: -
CDR3: CASSYSRERHSYEQYF; DNA: TGTGCCAGCAGTTACTCGAGAGAGCGCCACTCCTACGAGCAGTACTTC; J: TRBJ2-7; D: -; V: TRBV6-2/TRBV6-3; length: 16; size: -
CDR3: CASSLGMPSYNEQFF; DNA: TGCGCCAGCAGCTTAGGGATGCCCTCCTACAATGAGCAGTTCTTC; J: TRBJ2-1; D: -; V: TRBV5-1; length: 15; size: -
CDR3: CTSSGWGYGYGYTF; DNA: TGTACCAGCAGTGGCTGGGGGTACGGCTATGGCTACACCTTC; J: TRBJ1-2; D: -; V: TRBV6-6; length: 14; size: -
CDR3: CSTREGPYGYTF; DNA: TGCAGTACTCGAGAAGGGCCCTATGGCTACACCTTC; J: TRBJ1-2; D: -; V: TRBV20-1; length: 12; size: few
CDR3: CASSFDRGVTYGYTF; DNA: TGTGCCAGCAGTTTTGACCGAGGGGTCACCTATGGCTACACCTTC; J: TRBJ1-2; D: -; V: TRBV12-3/TRBV12-4; length: 15; size: few
CDR3: CASSLGGTNTGELFF; DNA: TGTGCCAGCAGTTTGGGCGGCACGAACACCGGGGAGCTGTTTTTT; J: TRBJ2-2; D: -; V: TRBV5-1; length: 15; size: many
CDR3: CASSSPTAGTGELFF; DNA: TGTGCCAGCAGTTCCCCGACGGCGGGCACCGGGGAGCTGTTTTTT; J: TRBJ2-2; D: -; V: TRBV6-5; length: 15; size: few
CDR3: CSVVGGEYQETQYF; DNA: TGCAGCGTTGTAGGCGGAGAATACCAAGAGACCCAGTACTTC; J: TRBJ2-5; D: -; V: TRBV29-1; length: 14; size: -
CDR3: CASDSLLSTDTQYF; DNA: TGTGCCAGCGATAGCCTTCTTAGCACAGATACGCAGTATTTT; J: TRBJ2-3; D: -; V: TRBV2; length: 14; size: -
CDR3: CASSPGGTPNKAFF; DNA: TGCGCCAGCAGCCCGGGCGGGACACCCAATAAAGCTTTCTTT; J: TRBJ1-1; D: -; V: TRBV5-1; length: 14; size: many
CDR3: CASSPGQGQFSYEQYF; DNA: TGCGCCAGCAGCCCGGGACAAGGTCAATTCTCCTACGAGCAGTACTTC; J: TRBJ2-7; D: -; V: TRBV5-1; length: 16; size: few
CDR3: CASSYFLDRAGYEQYF; DNA: TGTGCCAGCAGTTACTTTCTCGACAGGGCTGGCTACGAGCAGTACTTC; J: TRBJ2-7; D: TRBD1; V: TRBV6-5; length: 16; size: -
CDR3: CASSEGHRRNTIYF; DNA: TGTGCCAGCAGTGAAGGTCATCGAAGAAACACCATATATTTT; J: TRBJ1-3; D: -; V: TRBV2; length: 14; size: few
CDR3: CASKKGISADTQYF; DNA: TGTGCCAGCAAGAAGGGGATCAGCGCAGATACGCAGTATTTT; J: TRBJ2-3; D: -; V: TRBV6-2/TRBV6-3; length: 14; size: -
CDR3: CSARAQLANTEAFF; DNA: TGCAGTGCTAGAGCCCAGCTAGCGAACACTGAAGCTTTCTTT; J: TRBJ1-1; D: -; V: TRBV20-1; length: 14; size: many
CDR3: CASRRPGGSGYTF; DNA: TGTGCCAGCAGACGGCCAGGGGGCTCTGGCTACACCTTC; J: TRBJ1-2; D: TRBD1; V: TRBV5-8; length: 13; size: -
CDR3: CASSATGDRTNYGYTF; DNA: TGTGCCAGCAGCGCAACGGGGGACAGGACCAACTATGGCTACACCTTC; J: TRBJ1-2; D: TRBD1; V: TRBV6-1; length: 16; size: -
CDR3: CASTGQNTEAFF; DNA: TGTGCCAGCACGGGACAGAACACTGAAGCTTTCTTT; J: TRBJ1-1; D: -; V: TRBV27; length: 12; size: few
CDR3: CASTATFNQPQHF; DNA: TGTGCCAGCACGGCCACTTTTAATCAGCCCCAGCATTTT; J: TRBJ1-5; D: -; V: TRBV12-3/TRBV12-4; length: 13; size: -
CDR3: CASSESGARDGYTF; DNA: TGTGCCAGCAGTGAATCTGGGGCTCGGGATGGCTACACCTTC; J: TRBJ1-2; D: -; V: TRBV25-1; length: 14; size: -
CDR3: CASSGGNRGEQFF; DNA: TGTGCCAGCAGCGGAGGCAACCGGGGGGAGCAGTTCTTC; J: TRBJ2-1; D: -; V: TRBV7-3; length: 13; size: -
CDR3: CASSLARVNDSPLHF; DNA: TGTGCCAGCAGCTTAGCCAGGGTAAATGATTCACCCCTCCACTTT; J: TRBJ1-6; D: -; V: TRBV7-2; length: 15; size: many
CDR3: CASSSTTGVSEQYF; DNA: TGTGCCAGCAGCTCTACCACAGGGGTAAGCGAGCAGTACTTC; J: TRBJ2-7; D: TRBD1; V: TRBV7-9; length: 14; size: few
CDR3: CASSLGRGNTGELFF; DNA: TGTGCCAGCAGCTTAGGACGGGGCAACACCGGGGAGCTGTTTTTT; J: TRBJ2-2; D: -; V: TRBV7-9; length: 15; size: many
CDR3: CASSFEREQYF; DNA: TGTGCCAGCAGCTTTGAGCGCGAGCAGTACTTC; J: TRBJ2-7; D: -; V: TRBV5-8; length: 11; size: -
CDR3: CASSATTNSPLHF; DNA: TGTGCCAGCAGCGCCACGACTAATTCACCCCTCCACTTT; J: TRBJ1-6; D: -; V: TRBV9; length: 13; size: -
CDR3: CASSIQAANTEAFF; DNA: TGTGCCAGCAGTATCCAGGCGGCGAACACTGAAGCTTTCTTT; J: TRBJ1-1; D: -; V: TRBV6-1; length: 14; size: -
CDR3: CASSLEAGGADTQYF; DNA: TGTGCCAGCAGCTTAGAGGCGGGGGGAGCAGATACGCAGTATTTT; J: TRBJ2-3; D: TRBD2; V: TRBV7-8; length: 15; size: -
CDR3: CSATDRGAGNTIYF; DNA: TGCAGTGCAACCGACAGGGGAGCTGGAAACACCATATATTTT; J: TRBJ1-3; D: TRBD1; V: TRBV20-1; length: 14; size: few
CDR3: CASSYSTAGNTIYF; DNA: TGTGCCAGCAGTTATTCGACAGCTGGAAACACCATATATTTT; J: TRBJ1-3; D: -; V: TRBV6-5; length: 14; size: many
CDR3: CASSQIVAGFTDTQYF; DNA: TGCGCCAGCAGCCAAATCGTAGCGGGCTTCACAGATACGCAGTATTTT; J: TRBJ2-3; D: TRBD2; V: TRBV4-3; length: 16; size: many
CDR3: CASSPTGGNYGYTF; DNA: TGTGCCAGCTCACCAACAGGGGGGAACTATGGCTACACCTTC; J: TRBJ1-2; D: TRBD1; V: TRBV18; length: 14; size: few
CDR3: CASSPSGGFYNEQFF; DNA: TGTGCCAGCAGCCCTAGCGGGGGGTTCTACAATGAGCAGTTCTTC; J: TRBJ2-1; D: TRBD2; V: TRBV7-2; length: 15; size: -
CDR3: CSVHELGQFF; DNA: TGCAGCGTCCACGAACTTGGGCAGTTCTTC; J: TRBJ2-1; D: -; V: TRBV29-1; length: 10; size: -
CDR3: CASSLTGGAETQYF; DNA: TGTGCCAGCAGCTTAACGGGGGGGGCGGAGACCCAGTACTTC; J: TRBJ2-5; D: TRBD2; V: TRBV7-2; length: 14; size: -
CDR3: CASSDRGNDYGYTF; DNA: TGTGCCAGCAGTGACAGGGGAAACGACTATGGCTACACCTTC; J: TRBJ1-2; D: -; V: TRBV6-1; length: 14; size: many
CDR3: CASSPSGGGGTDTQYF; DNA: TGTGCCAGCAGCCCATCGGGGGGGGGAGGCACAGATACGCAGTATTTT; J: TRBJ2-3; D: TRBD2; V: TRBV12-3/TRBV12-4; length: 16; size: many
CDR3: CASSQDHQGYNEQFF; DNA: TGTGCCAGCAGCCAAGATCATCAGGGGTACAATGAGCAGTTCTTC; J: TRBJ2-1; D: -; V: TRBV4-2; length: 15; size: many
CDR3: CSASRGEAFF; DNA: TGCAGTGCTAGCCGAGGGGAAGCTTTCTTT; J: TRBJ1-1; D: -; V: TRBV20-1; length: 10; size: -
CDR3: CASSQSGSNEKLFF; DNA: TGTGCCAGCAGCCAATCAGGCTCCAATGAAAAACTGTTTTTT; J: TRBJ1-4; D: -; V: TRBV3-1; length: 14; size: few
CDR3: CAISEPGQEFSYEQYF; DNA: TGTGCCATCAGTGAGCCGGGACAGGAGTTCTCCTACGAGCAGTACTTC; J: TRBJ2-7; D: TRBD1; V: TRBV10-3; length: 16; size: -
CDR3: CASSQVPGTGGEKLFF; DNA: TGCGCCAGCAGCCAAGTACCCGGGACAGGGGGCGAAAAACTGTTTTTT; J: TRBJ1-4; D: TRBD1; V: TRBV4-1; length: 16; size: -
CDR3: CASSLEGLSYNEQFF; DNA: TGTGCCAGCAGCTTAGAGGGACTGTCCTACAATGAGCAGTTCTTC; J: TRBJ2-1; D: -; V: TRBV7-2; length: 15; size: many
CDR3: CASSTIPSSGYQETQYF; DNA: TGTGCCAGCAGCACGATCCCATCTAGCGGGTATCAAGAGACCCAGTACTTC; J: TRBJ2-5; D: TRBD2; V: TRBV9; length: 17; size: -
CDR3: CASSPRSGQTNEKLFF; DNA: TGTGCCAGCAGCCCCCGGTCGGGACAAACTAATGAAAAACTGTTTTTT; J: TRBJ1-4; D: -; V: TRBV4-2; length: 16; size: few
CDR3: CAWSVNRNQPQHF; DNA: TGTGCCTGGAGTGTAAACCGCAATCAGCCCCAGCATTTT; J: TRBJ1-5; D: -; V: TRBV30; length: 13; size: -
CDR3: CASSSRGYNEQFF; DNA: TGCGCCAGCAGTTCTAGGGGCTACAATGAGCAGTTCTTC; J: TRBJ2-1; D: -; V: TRBV5-1; length: 13; size: -
CDR3: CASSYSGSQETQYF; DNA: TGTGCCAGCAGTTATAGCGGCAGCCAAGAGACCCAGTACTTC; J: TRBJ2-5; D: -; V: TRBV7-2; length: 14; size: many
CDR3: CASSQLARHTGELFF; DNA: TGTGCCAGCAGCCAGCTAGCTCGACACACCGGGGAGCTGTTTTTT; J: TRBJ2-2; D: -; V: TRBV27; length: 15; size: few
CDR3: CSARDQRGGDTQYF; DNA: TGCAGTGCTAGAGATCAGCGGGGCGGAGATACGCAGTATTTT; J: TRBJ2-3; D: TRBD2; V: TRBV20-1; length: 14; size: many
CDR3: CSVEGLAGRTDTQYF; DNA: TGCAGCGTTGAAGGACTAGCGGGGCGCACAGATACGCAGTATTTT; J: TRBJ2-3; D: TRBD2; V: TRBV29-1; length: 15; size: few
CDR3: CASSLFGGEETQYF; DNA: TGTGCCAGCAGCCTGTTTGGGGGTGAGGAGACCCAGTACTTC; J: TRBJ2-5; D: -; V: TRBV3-1; length: 14; size: few